This TCR beta chain appears in the sequencing data of a study of T cells in pancreatic ductal adenocarcinoma. Surgery without prior neoadjuvant therapy was the treatment of the selected pancreatic ductal adenocarcinoma patients. Profiling relied on immunoSEQ multiplex PCR, and the TCRdb table lists in-frame clones only, not all of them. The sample contains roughly 100,000 clones, about 95% of which appear only once. Trimming removed 2 bases at V and 0 bases at J, with 7 bases between. CDR3 length: 15 amino acids. The germline V gene has CDR1 MNHEY and CDR2 SVGAGI. The clonotype originates from a human donor with pancreatic ductal adenocarcinoma. The chain carries TRBV6-5 and TRBJ1-4; possible D gene TRBD1, 5 bases. Input material: PBMCs. The CDR3 nucleotides read TGTGCCAGCAGTTACCGGGGGACAACTAATGAAAAACTGTTTTTT. This translates into CASSYRGTTNEKLFF.